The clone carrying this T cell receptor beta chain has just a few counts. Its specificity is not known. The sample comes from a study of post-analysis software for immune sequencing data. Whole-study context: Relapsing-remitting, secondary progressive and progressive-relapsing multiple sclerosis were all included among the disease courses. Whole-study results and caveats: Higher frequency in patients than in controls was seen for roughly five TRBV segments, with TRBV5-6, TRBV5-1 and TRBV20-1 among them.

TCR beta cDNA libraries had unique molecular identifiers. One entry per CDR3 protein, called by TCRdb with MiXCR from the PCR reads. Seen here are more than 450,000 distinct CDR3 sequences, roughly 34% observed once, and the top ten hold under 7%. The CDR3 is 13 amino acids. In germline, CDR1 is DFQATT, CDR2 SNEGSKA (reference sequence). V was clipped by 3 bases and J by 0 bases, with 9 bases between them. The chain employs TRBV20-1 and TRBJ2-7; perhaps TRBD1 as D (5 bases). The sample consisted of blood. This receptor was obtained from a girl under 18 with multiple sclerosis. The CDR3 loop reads CSASETDSYEQYF. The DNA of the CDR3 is TGCAGTGCTAGTGAGACAGACTCCTACGAGCAGTACTTC.